One and the same sample provided the 27 T cell receptor beta chains below, sequenced in a study of cytomegalovirus exposure and HLA in healthy donors (dated by TCRdb to about 2017). Library construction relied on the immunoSEQ multiplex PCR assay. A mixture of 60 forward primers for TCR Vbeta segments and 13 reverse primers for TCR Jbeta segments was used in the multiplex PCR. In its TCRdb copy, this immuneACCESS table keeps in-frame sequences only and misses some clones. Where compared with another copy, unresolved V genes explain less than half of these, and the others have no known cause. The sample table gives about 76,000 clones. The ten largest account for 5% of the sample. The sample comprised PBMCs. These receptors originate from a woman in her thirties or forties in good health and CMV-seropositive.

The chain is built from TRBV2 and TRBJ2-2; unclear D gene. The CDR3 covers 16 residues. Looked up from germline, CDR1 is SNHLY and CDR2 is FYNNEI. V lost 6 bases and J 9 bases, leaving 23 bases between the germline ends. The CDR3 sequence is CASSEQQRSDLRELFF. The CDR3 nucleotides read TGTGCCAGCAGCGAACAACAGAGATCCGACCTCAGGGAGCTGTTTTTT. Drawing the rest from reference TRBV2 and TRBJ2-2, the complete variable domain is EPEVTQTPSHQVTQMGQEVILRCVPISNHLYFYWYRQILGQKVEFLVSFYNNEISEKSEIFDDQFSVERPDGSNFTLKIRSTKLEDSAMYFCASSEQQRSDLRELFFGEGSRLTVL.

The rearrangement joins TRBV9 to TRBJ2-1, with D possibly being TRBD2 (5 bases). The V end lost 4 bases, the J end lost 13 bases, and 15 bases lay between the germline ends. The CDR3 consists of 12 residues. CDR1 SGDLS and CDR2 YYNGEE come from the germline V gene. CDR3 DNA: TGTGCCAGCAGCACGTCTGAGGGAAAACAGTTCTTC. This sequence encodes CASSTSEGKQFF.

This sequence joins TRBV6-6 and TRBJ2-7, with no clear D. The CDR3 extends over 11 amino acids. V was clipped by 4 bases and J by 4 bases, with 5 bases between them. From germline, CDR1 is MNHNY and CDR2 SVGAGI (reference sequence). CDR3 loop: CASSFTYEQYF. DNA for the CDR3: TGTGCCAGCAGTTTTACATACGAGCAGTACTTC.

The CDR3 nucleotides are TGTGCCAGCACCGACGGGATTCAAGGTACTGAAGCTTTCTTT. Residues: CASTDGIQGTEAFF. The V and J genes are TRBV6-5 and TRBJ1-1; D not resolved. CDR1 and CDR2 (germline): MNHEY, SVGAGI. The CDR3 contains 14 residues. V shed 7 bases and J shed 5 bases, with 17 bases lying between them.

The chain joins TRBV7-2 to TRBJ1-1; 7 nucleotides line up with TRBD1. Trimming cost V 6 bases and J 10 bases; bases outside gene matches: 5. Germline V lookup: CDR1 SGHTA, CDR2 FQGNSA. There are 11 residues in the CDR3. The CDR3 nucleotides are TGTGCCAGCAGTTGGGGACAGCCAGCTTTCTTT. It specifies CASSWGQPAFF.

The chain combines TRBV27 with TRBJ2-3, with D perhaps matching TRBD2 (5 bases). Germline V gene sequence: CDR1 MNHEY, CDR2 SMNVEV (reference sequence). There are 13 residues in the CDR3. V dropped 6 bases and J dropped 1 base, with 8 bases sitting between them. The chain's CDR3 is CASSSSRTDTQYF. Written as DNA, the CDR3 is TGTGCCAGCAGCTCTAGCCGCACAGATACGCAGTATTTT.

The V call is TRBV29-1, the J call TRBJ1-2, with 8 bases that match TRBD1. Germline CDR1 reads SQVTM; CDR2 reads ANQGSEA. This CDR3 region has 13 residues. With V trimmed by 3 bases and J by 8 bases, 8 bases remained unmatched. This CDR3 reads CSVDLDRGRGYTF. DNA for the CDR3: TGCAGCGTTGATCTTGACAGGGGTAGGGGCTACACCTTC.

The chain joins TRBV9 to TRBJ2-5; TRBD2 is a possible D gene (6 bases). Germline CDR1 and CDR2: SGDLS and YYNGEE. V was shortened by 1 base and J by 4 bases, with 17 bases between the two germline ends. The CDR3 has 16 amino acids. Written as DNA, the CDR3 is TGTGCCAGCAGCGTAAGGAGCGGGCTCGGGGGAGAGACCCAGTACTTC. Translation gives CASSVRSGLGGETQYF. Full variable domain (outside the CDR3, taken from reference TRBV9 and TRBJ2-5): DSGVTQTPKHLITATGQRVTLRCSPRSGDLSVYWYQQSLDQGLQFLIQYYNGEERAKGNILERFSAQQFPDLHSELNLSSLELGDSALYFCASSVRSGLGGETQYFGPGTRLLVL.

V and J are TRBV27 and TRBJ2-7; a possible D gene is TRBD1 (5 bases). There are 13 residues in the CDR3. Germline CDR1 is MNHEY and CDR2 is SMNVEV (reference sequence). Between the trimmed V and J ends, which lost 3 bases and 2 bases, there was a span of 8 bases. CDR3 sequence (DNA): TGTGCCAGCAGTTTTGGGGCAACCTACGAGCAGTACTTC. It encodes CASSFGATYEQYF.

This CDR3 reads CSVEPTAWGGTEAFF. Written as DNA, the CDR3 is TGCAGCGTTGAACCGACGGCTTGGGGGGGCACTGAAGCTTTCTTT. The V gene is TRBV29-1, the J gene TRBJ1-1, with D possibly TRBD1 on 5 matching bases. V lost 2 bases, J lost 4 bases, and 17 bases lay in between. Germline V gene sequence: CDR1 SQVTM, CDR2 ANQGSEA. The CDR3 runs 15 residues. The complete variable domain, with remaining parts taken from reference TRBV29-1 and TRBJ1-1, reads SAVISQKPSRDICQRGTSLTIQCQVDSQVTMMFWYRQQPGQSLTLIATANQGSEATYESGFVIDKFPISRPNLTFSTLTVSNMSPEDSSIYLCSVEPTAWGGTEAFFGQGTRLTVV.

The V call is TRBV9, the J call TRBJ2-3, with 15 bases matching TRBD2. After removal of 0 bases from V and 2 bases from J, the junction contained 1 base not matched to a gene. Germline lookup yields CDR1 SGDLS and CDR2 YYNGEE. The CDR3 is made up of 17 amino acids. The CDR3 DNA reads as TGTGCCAGCAGCGTAGGGACTAGCGGGGGGGCCACAGATACGCAGTATTTT. Translated, it gives CASSVGTSGGATDTQYF.

The genes are TRBV28 and TRBJ1-1, with D possibly matching TRBD1 (6 bases). CDR3 length equals 14 residues. Germline CDR1 and CDR2: MDHEN and SYDVKM. Trimming shortened V by 2 bases and J by 5 bases, and 12 bases separated the two germline ends. CDR3 nucleotide sequence: TGTGCCAGCAGTTTACAGGGGAAAGTTACTGAAGCTTTCTTT. Its protein is CASSLQGKVTEAFF. Full variable domain (rest looked up from reference TRBV28 and TRBJ1-1): DVKVTQSSRYLVKRTGEKVFLECVQDMDHENMFWYRQDPGLGLRLIYFSYDVKMKEKGDIPEGYSVSREKKERFSLILESASTNQTSMYLCASSLQGKVTEAFFGQGTRLTVV.

On this clone itself: Its ends do not fully match the called genes, so a read error is possible. Other DNA sequences in this specimen translate into the identical CDR3. The rearrangement joins TRBV7-6 to TRBJ1-6; D unresolved. The CDR3 has 14 amino acids. Germline V CDR1 and CDR2: SGHVS, FNYEAQ. The CDR3 here is CASREGSYNSPLHF. Here the CDR3 DNA reads TGTGCCAGCAGGGAGGGCTCCTATAATTCACCTCTCCACTTT.

The rearrangement uses TRBV6-5 and TRBJ1-4; 7 bases are a match to TRBD1. V lost 4 bases to trimming and J lost 5 bases; unmatched junction nucleotides: 4. The length of the CDR3 is 14 residues. Per the germline V gene, CDR1 is MNHEY and CDR2 is SVGAGI. The CDR3 bases are TGTGCCAGCAGTTTCGGGACAGCGAATGAAAAACTGTTTTTT. Translation: CASSFGTANEKLFF.

The chain carries TRBV18 and TRBJ2-5; D is possibly TRBD1 (6 bases). The CDR3 spans 15 residues. Germline V lookup: CDR1 KGHSH, CDR2 LQKENI. V was shortened by 3 bases and J by 2 bases, with 13 bases between the two germline ends. The CDR3 sequence: CASSPGQLRQETQYF. As DNA, the CDR3 is TGTGCCAGCTCACCCGGACAGTTGAGACAAGAGACCCAGTACTTC. Looking up the rest from reference TRBV18 and TRBJ2-5 gives the full variable domain: NAGVMQNPRHLVRRRGQEARLRCSPMKGHSHVYWYRQLPEEGLKFMVYLQKENIIDESGMPKERFSAEFPKEGPSILRIQQVVRGDSAAYFCASSPGQLRQETQYFGPGTRLLVL.

The chain couples TRBV19 to TRBJ2-3; 7 positions match TRBD2. With 4 bases clipped from V and 4 bases from J, the junction kept 8 bases outside the gene matches. This CDR3 comprises 15 residues. Germline V gene data show CDR1 as LNHDA and CDR2 as SQIVND (reference sequence). The CDR3 spells CASSNVGGTADTQYF. The CDR3 nucleotides read TGTGCCAGTAGTAACGTCGGGGGGACGGCAGATACGCAGTATTTT. The full variable domain, its missing parts supplied by reference TRBV19 and TRBJ2-3, is DGGITQSPKYLFRKEGQNVTLSCEQNLNHDAMYWYRQDPGQGLRLIYYSQIVNDFQKGDIAEGYSVSREKKESFPLTVTSAQKNPTAFYLCASSNVGGTADTQYFGPGTRLTVL.

V is TRBV28 and J is TRBJ2-1; the match to TRBD2 covers 9 bases. Germline CDR1 MDHEN, CDR2 SYDVKM. J was trimmed by 4 bases and V by 5 bases; bases with no gene match: 6. The CDR3 loop spans 15 amino acids. The CDR3 region is CASSRLAVKYNEQFF. The CDR3 nucleotides read TGTGCCAGCAGTCGACTAGCGGTTAAATACAATGAGCAGTTCTTC.

The rearrangement uses TRBV6-1 and TRBJ2-5, with 9 bases matching TRBD2. This CDR3 contains 15 residues. J gave up 1 base and V 2 bases, and 2 bases lay outside the gene matches. From germline, CDR1 is MNHNS and CDR2 SASEGT. The CDR3 DNA follows: TGTGCCAGCAGTGAAAGCGGGGGGACCCAAGAGACCCAGTACTTC. This sequence encodes CASSESGGTQETQYF.

CDR3 sequence: CAISEMSFRTGGTEAFF. The DNA of the CDR3 is TGTGCCATCAGTGAAATGAGTTTTAGGACAGGGGGAACTGAAGCTTTCTTT. The rearrangement uses TRBV10-3 and TRBJ1-1, with 10 bases lining up with TRBD1. Germline V gene lookup returns CDR1 ENHRY and CDR2 SYGVKD. The ends lost 3 bases at V and 5 bases at J; junction bases unmatched: 12. The CDR3 consists of 17 residues.

The rearrangement joins TRBV19 to TRBJ1-1; D is possibly TRBD1 (5 bases). Trimming left V 10 bases short and J 3 bases short, with 18 bases between. The CDR3 consists of 14 residues. CDR1 LNHDA and CDR2 SQIVND come from the germline V gene (reference sequence). In nucleotides, the CDR3 is TGTGCCACCGAGGGGAGGGGCGCCGACACTGAAGCTTTCTTT. The encoded protein is CATEGRGADTEAFF. Using reference TRBV19 and TRBJ1-1 for the parts outside the CDR3, the full variable domain is DGGITQSPKYLFRKEGQNVTLSCEQNLNHDAMYWYRQDPGQGLRLIYYSQIVNDFQKGDIAEGYSVSREKKESFPLTVTSAQKNPTAFYLCATEGRGADTEAFFGQGTRLTVV.

The chain joins TRBV11-3 to TRBJ2-5, with 9 bases aligning to TRBD2. This CDR3 contains 15 residues. CDR1 SGHNT and CDR2 YENEEA come from the germline V gene. Losses at the gene ends were 5 bases for V and 5 bases for J; bases not matched to a gene: 9. CDR3: CASSPGTSPRETQYF. CDR3 in DNA: TGTGCCAGCAGCCCAGGGACTAGCCCACGGGAGACCCAGTACTTC.

This chain uses TRBV29-1 with TRBJ1-1; D gene ambiguous. Germline V gives CDR1 SQVTM, CDR2 ANQGSEA. V dropped 7 bases and J dropped 1 base, with 13 bases sitting between them. The CDR3 runs to 13 residues. CDR3 in amino acids: CSAKGPGNTEAFF. CDR3 coding DNA: TGCAGCGCCAAAGGCCCGGGGAACACTGAAGCTTTCTTT.

CDR3: CASSGGDTEAFF. The CDR3 DNA follows: TGTGCCAGCAGTGGCGGGGACACTGAAGCTTTCTTT. The gene calls are TRBV6-5 and TRBJ1-1; D remains unclear. Germline loops: CDR1 MNHEY, CDR2 SVGAGI. This CDR3 region has 12 residues. V lost 5 bases and J 3 bases, leaving 7 bases between the germline ends.

The chain recombines TRBV14 with TRBJ1-2; TRBD1 matches at 8 bases. V lost 4 bases, J lost 7 bases, and 2 bases stayed unmatched. CDR3 length equals 12 residues. Germline V gene data show CDR1 as SGHDN and CDR2 as FVKESK. CDR3 DNA sequence: TGTGCCAGCAGCCCGGACAGGGCTGGCTACACCTTC. This codes for CASSPDRAGYTF.

V gene TRBV7-8 combines with J gene TRBJ1-3, with D perhaps TRBD1 (5 bases). The ends were cut back, 0 bases at V and 0 bases at J, with 12 bases in the middle. The germline V gene encodes CDR1 SGHVS and CDR2 FQNEAQ. This CDR3 contains 17 residues. CDR3 nucleotide sequence: TGTGCCAGCAGCTTAGCGCAGGGCAGACCCTCTGGAAACACCATATATTTT. Translation gives CASSLAQGRPSGNTIYF.

The V gene is TRBV4-1, the J gene TRBJ1-1, with 7 bases fitting TRBD1. V lost 0 bases, J lost 4 bases, and 8 bases stayed unmatched. Germline-derived CDR1 and CDR2 are MGHRA and YSYEKL. The CDR3 consists of 16 residues. The CDR3 loop is CASSQDPGGVSTEAFF. The CDR3 DNA reads as TGCGCCAGCAGCCAAGATCCAGGGGGAGTGAGCACTGAAGCTTTCTTT.

The rearrangement uses TRBV19 and TRBJ2-5; D possibly corresponds to TRBD2 (6 bases). The CDR3 totals 15 residues. Looked up from germline, CDR1 is LNHDA and CDR2 is SQIVND (reference sequence). Trimming took off 6 bases at V and 0 bases at J, with 14 bases between the two ends. The CDR3 region is CASRETRGNQETQYF. The CDR3 DNA is TGTGCCAGTAGGGAGACTAGAGGTAACCAAGAGACCCAGTACTTC.